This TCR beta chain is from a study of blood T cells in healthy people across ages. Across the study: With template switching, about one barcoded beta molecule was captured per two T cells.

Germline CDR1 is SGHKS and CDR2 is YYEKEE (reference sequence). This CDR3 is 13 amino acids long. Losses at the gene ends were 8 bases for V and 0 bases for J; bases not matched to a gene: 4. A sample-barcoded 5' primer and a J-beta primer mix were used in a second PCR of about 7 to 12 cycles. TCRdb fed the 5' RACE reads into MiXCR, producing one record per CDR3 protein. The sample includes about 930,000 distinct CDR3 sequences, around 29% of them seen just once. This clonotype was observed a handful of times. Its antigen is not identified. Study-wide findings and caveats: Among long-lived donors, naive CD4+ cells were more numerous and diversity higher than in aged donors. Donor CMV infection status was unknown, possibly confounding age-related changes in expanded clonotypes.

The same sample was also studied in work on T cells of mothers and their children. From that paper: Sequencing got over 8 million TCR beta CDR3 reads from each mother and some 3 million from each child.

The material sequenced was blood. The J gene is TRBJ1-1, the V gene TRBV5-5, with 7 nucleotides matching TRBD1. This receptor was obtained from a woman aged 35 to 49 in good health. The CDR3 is CASLDRMNTEAFF. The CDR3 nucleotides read TGTGCCAGTTTGGACAGGATGAACACTGAAGCTTTCTTT. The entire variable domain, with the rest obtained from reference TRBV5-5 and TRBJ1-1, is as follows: DAGVTQSPTHLIKTRGQQVTLRCSPISGHKSVSWYQQVLGQGPQFIFQYYEKEERGRGNFPDRFSARQFPNYSSELNVNALLLGDSALYLCASLDRMNTEAFFGQGTRLTVV.